Below, 6 T cell receptor beta chains from the same sample are listed, as sequenced in a study of blood T cells in healthy people across ages. Then a second PCR, running roughly 7 to 11 cycles, was carried out with a sample-barcoded 5' primer and a J-beta primer mix. One entry per CDR3 protein, called by TCRdb with MiXCR from the 5' RACE reads. Among some 1.5 million distinct CDR3 sequences listed, roughly 30% were seen once. Sequences were obtained from blood. All receptors come from a woman in her twenties or thirties in good health.

The chain couples TRBV20-1 to TRBJ1-5; TRBD1 is a possible D gene (5 bases). There are 14 residues in the CDR3. The V end was cut by 2 bases, the J end by 1 base, with 9 bases between. CDR1 is DFQATT and CDR2 is SNEGSKA in the germline V gene (reference sequence). The DNA for the CDR3 is TGCAGTGCTAGATTGGGGGGAAGCAATCAGCCCCAGCATTTT. Encoded protein: CSARLGGSNQPQHF.

Remarks on this clonotype: Its ends do not fully match the called genes, so a read error is possible. The chain employs TRBV12-3 or TRBV12-4 and TRBJ2-3; possibly TRBD1 or TRBD2 for D (6 bases each). This CDR3 has 15 amino acids. CDR3 DNA: TGTGCCAGCTACAGAGGGGGGCTCGGCACAGATGCGCAGTATTTT. Protein sequence: CASYRGGLGTDAQYF.

This clonotype turned up a few times. The CDR3, as DNA: TGTGCCAGCAGCCGGTATCCCACAGATACGCAGTATTTT. Amino acid sequence: CASSRYPTDTQYF. The chain employs TRBV6-1 and TRBJ2-3; D is undetermined. Per germline, CDR1 MNHNS and CDR2 SASEGT. This CDR3 comprises 13 residues. Trimming took off 6 bases at V and 2 bases at J, with 9 bases between the two ends.

There are a few counts of this clonotype. V gene TRBV18 combines with J gene TRBJ2-5; D unresolved. This CDR3 contains 14 residues. V lost 0 bases and J lost 2, with 7 bases in between. Looked up from germline, CDR1 is KGHSH and CDR2 is LQKENI. The CDR3 sequence is CASSPPVAQETQYF. Written as DNA, the CDR3 is TGTGCCAGCTCACCACCGGTCGCACAAGAGACCCAGTACTTC.

CDR3 in DNA: TGTGCCAGCAGTGGACAGGGTCTCGGTGGCGGTGAAAAACTGTTTTTT. Its translation: CASSGQGLGGGEKLFF. This chain joins TRBV6-6 and TRBJ1-4, with 8 bases identical to TRBD1. CDR1 is MNHNY, CDR2 SVGAGI, per germline (reference sequence). This CDR3 is 16 amino acids long. The V gene end was trimmed by 5 bases and the J gene end by 7 bases; junction bases not matched to a gene: 12.

In this sample, this clonotype turned up many times. The rearrangement uses TRBV5-5 and TRBJ1-2; TRBD1 aligns across 7 bases. Germline V CDR1 and CDR2: SGHKS, YYEKEE (reference sequence). There are 15 residues in the CDR3. Trimming took 4 bases from V and 7 from J; bases not matched to a gene: 13. The CDR3 bases are TGTGCCAGCAGCACGGATGCCAGGGGGGATGTTGGCTACACCTTC. Amino acid sequence: CASSTDARGDVGYTF. Full variable domain (remainder filled in from reference TRBV5-5 and TRBJ1-2): DAGVTQSPTHLIKTRGQQVTLRCSPISGHKSVSWYQQVLGQGPQFIFQYYEKEERGRGNFPDRFSARQFPNYSSELNVNALLLGDSALYLCASSTDARGDVGYTFGSGTRLTVV.